These T cell receptor beta chains were read from a single sample in a study of T cells in Graves' hyperthyroidism and ophthalmopathy. In TCRdb, the multiplex PCR reads were re-called with MiXCR into one record per CDR3 protein. The repertoire has about 300,000 distinct CDR3 sequences, roughly 19% of them found once; the top ten carry under 40%. Sequencing used blood. These receptors all stem from a man aged 45-60 years with Graves' ophthalmopathy. Each CDR3 is given with its conserved first and last residue. A D gene is named only where the DNA matches it firmly. Size is stated for part of the rows, as once, few or many counts, or as a class when the clone is expanded.

CDR3nt	CDR3aa	j_gene	abundance	d_gene	v_gene
TGTGCCAGCAGCCTAGGGGGGTTGGCCTATGTGAGCTCCTACAATGAGCAGTTCTTC	CASSLGGLAYVSSYNEQFF	TRBJ2-1	few	-	TRBV3-1
TGTGCCAGCAGCCCAGGGGGCAGGGTCGAGGAAAAACTGTTTTTT	CASSPGGRVEEKLFF	TRBJ1-4	-	TRBD1	TRBV7-9
TGTGCCAGCAGTCGCTCTACAGGGGGGGCCACAGATACGCAGTATTTT	CASSRSTGGATDTQYF	TRBJ2-3	few	-	TRBV12-3/TRBV12-4
TGTGCCAGCAGTGTATCCGGGACAGCCTATGGCTACACCTTC	CASSVSGTAYGYTF	TRBJ1-2	-	TRBD1	TRBV27
TGCAGCGTTGAAAGGGGGCGCTGGGAGACCCAGTACTTC	CSVERGRWETQYF	TRBJ2-5	few	TRBD1	TRBV29-1
TGTGCCAGCAGCGTCGGACAGACCTTGAACACCGGGGAGCTGTTTTTT	CASSVGQTLNTGELFF	TRBJ2-2	-	-	TRBV11-2
TGTGCCAGCAGCTTGGGGTCAGGGTACTACAATGAGCAGTTCTTC	CASSLGSGYYNEQFF	TRBJ2-1	-	-	TRBV5-8
TGCGCCAGCAGCCAAGCGGGCACGAACACCGGGGAGCTGTTTTTT	CASSQAGTNTGELFF	TRBJ2-2	-	-	TRBV4-1
TGTGCCAGCGGGAGGGGTTACAATGAGCAGTTCTTC	CASGRGYNEQFF	TRBJ2-1	few	TRBD2	TRBV9
TGTGCCTGGCAACAAACCTACGAGCAGTACTTC	CAWQQTYEQYF	TRBJ2-7	many	-	TRBV30
TGTGCCAGCACCGGGCGGAGCGCCTCTGGGGCCAACGTCCTGACTTTC	CASTGRSASGANVLTF	TRBJ2-6	few	-	TRBV2
TGTGCCAGTAGCGGACCGGGACAGGGGGGAGAGACCCAGTACTTC	CASSGPGQGGETQYF	TRBJ2-5	once	TRBD1	TRBV19
TGTGCCACCAGCAAATACAGGGGACATATCTCCGAGCAGTACTTC	CATSKYRGHISEQYF	TRBJ2-7	few	TRBD1	TRBV15
TGCAACGACTCGCCACTAGGTTGGGCTATGGAGCAGTACTTC	CNDSPLGWAMEQYF	TRBJ2-7	many	-	TRBV29-1
TGTGCCATCAGGTACGGGGGGCGCATGACTGAAGCTTTCTTT	CAIRYGGRMTEAFF	TRBJ1-1	-	-	TRBV10-3
TGTGCCAGCAGCTGGGAGTCGGGAGGGCCTAGAGGCGAGCAGTACTTC	CASSWESGGPRGEQYF	TRBJ2-7	few	TRBD2	TRBV5-4
TGTGCCAGCAGCGGGGGGGGATACGAGCAGTACTTC	CASSGGGYEQYF	TRBJ2-7	-	TRBD2	TRBV27
TGTGCCAGCAGCCGTAGTTGGGGGGACCAAGAGACCCAGTACTTC	CASSRSWGDQETQYF	TRBJ2-5	few	-	TRBV5-5
TGTGCCAGCACCCTAAGCGTTGGCGAGAGGCTGAGAGAGACCCAGTACTTC	CASTLSVGERLRETQYF	TRBJ2-5	-	-	TRBV6-1
TGTGCCAGCAGCTCTGGGGCAGGAGGTTCACCCCTCCACTTT	CASSSGAGGSPLHF	TRBJ1-6	-	-	TRBV7-9
TGTGCCAGCACCTCCGGGGTCTACGAGCAGTACTTC	CASTSGVYEQYF	TRBJ2-7	-	-	TRBV28
TGTGCCATCAGTGGTGGCAGGGGCCTCCAACTAACCTACGAGCAGTACTTC	CAISGGRGLQLTYEQYF	TRBJ2-7	many	-	TRBV10-3
TGTGCCAGTAGTATATGGGGACAGGGCGCCTACGAGCAGTACTTC	CASSIWGQGAYEQYF	TRBJ2-7	-	TRBD1	TRBV19
TGTGCCAGCAGTAAAGGGACAGACCTAAATCAGCCCCAGCATTTT	CASSKGTDLNQPQHF	TRBJ1-5	many	TRBD1	TRBV6-1
TGTGCCACCAGCAGAGACGGGGTCTCACCCCTCCACTTT	CATSRDGVSPLHF	TRBJ1-6	few	-	TRBV15
TGTGCCAGCAGCTTAGCGAGGCTAGCGGGAGTAGACAATGAGCAGTTCTTC	CASSLARLAGVDNEQFF	TRBJ2-1	few	TRBD2	TRBV7-2
TGCGCCAGCAGCCCGTTTTCATTGGGGTTTGCTGGAAACACCATATATTTT	CASSPFSLGFAGNTIYF	TRBJ1-3	many	-	TRBV5-1